This TCR beta chain was sequenced in a study of blood T cells in healthy people across ages. Through a sample-barcoded 5' primer and a J-beta primer mix, a second PCR was run for 7 to 11 cycles. TCRdb reprocessed the 5' RACE reads via MiXCR and lists one record per CDR3 protein. The sample has about 1.8 million distinct CDR3 sequences, around half seen once. The CDR3 extends over 15 amino acids. In germline, CDR1 is DFQATT, CDR2 SNEGSKA (reference sequence). V lost 6 bases and J lost 4; bases outside the gene matches: 11. The sample taken for sequencing was blood. The receptor was isolated from a woman aged 35 to 49 in good health. V is TRBV20-1 and J is TRBJ2-7; 11 bases map to TRBD2. As DNA, the CDR3 is TGCAGTGCCCCCAAGGGCCTAGCGGGGGGATACGAGCAGTACTTC. Translated: CSAPKGLAGGYEQYF.